The clone carrying this T cell receptor (beta chain) has a handful of counts. The sample comes from a study of OX40 agonist ivuxolimab in advanced cancers. The overall study: The dose-escalation group included hepatocellular carcinoma, melanoma, renal cell carcinoma and head and neck cancer.

Assay: immunoSEQ multiplex PCR; the TCRdb copy retains only in-frame clones and omits some. The sample records about 53,000 clones, roughly 73% being singletons. The CDR3 consists of 14 residues. Germline trimming cut 4 bases from V and 10 bases from J; bases unmatched to any gene: 7. Germline-derived CDR1 and CDR2 are SGHTA and FQGNSA. The origin of this receptor is an adult with an advanced solid tumor such as melanoma, head and neck, liver or kidney cancer. V is TRBV7-2 and J is TRBJ1-6, with 7 bases lining up with TRBD1. The input for sequencing was CD4+ or CD8+ T cells sorted from blood, taken in a trial of the OX40 agonist ivuxolimab. This chain's CDR3 is CASSSGQKASPLHF. The CDR3 DNA is TGTGCCAGCAGCTCGGGACAGAAGGCCTCACCCCTCCACTTT.